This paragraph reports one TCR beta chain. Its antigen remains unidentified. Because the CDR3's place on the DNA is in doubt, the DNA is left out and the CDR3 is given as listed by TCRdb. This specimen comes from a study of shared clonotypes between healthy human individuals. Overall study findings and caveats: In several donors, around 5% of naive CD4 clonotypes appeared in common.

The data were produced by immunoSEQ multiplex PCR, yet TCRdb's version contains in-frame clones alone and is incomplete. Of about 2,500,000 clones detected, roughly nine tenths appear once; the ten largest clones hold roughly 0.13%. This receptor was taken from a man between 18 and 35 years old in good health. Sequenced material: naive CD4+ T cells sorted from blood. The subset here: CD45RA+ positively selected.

This CDR3 reads CASSFGQGTFSRFF. This chain uses TRBV5-6 with TRBJ2-1; TRBD1, the D gene given by the table, was not confirmed from the DNA. CDR1 and CDR2 from the germline V gene are SGHDT and YYEEEE. The CDR3 is 14 amino acids long, termini counted.